This T cell receptor beta chain emerged from a study of blood T cell repertoires in COVID-19. Study background: In each case, the material was cDNA or gDNA derived from T cells, B-cell-depleted T cells, or PBMCs.

Trimming removed 2 bases at V and 7 bases at J, with 23 bases between. The CDR3 has 18 amino acids. Germline V gives CDR1 KGHDR, CDR2 SFDVKD. This clone came up once. Data came from immunoSEQ multiplex PCR; TCRdb stores just in-frame clones and leaves some out. This sample has under 350,000 clones, with around 89% found just once. This sequence joins TRBV24-1 and TRBJ2-1, with D maybe TRBD1 (6 bases). This clonotype was sampled from a man in his forties or fifties with acute or convalescent COVID-19. Sequenced input: peripheral blood. CDR3 residues: CATSDSSPRAGAVNEQFF. DNA of the CDR3: TGTGCCACCAGTGATTCCTCCCCCCGGGCAGGGGCTGTTAATGAGCAGTTCTTC.